The 4 T cell receptor beta chains listed next were all sequenced from one sample in a study of PD-1 blockade in classical Hodgkin lymphoma. There was relapse after autologous stem cell transplantation in every patient, and there was variation in brentuximab vedotin exposure. Sequenced by immunoSEQ multiplex PCR; TCRdb stores in-frame clones only, minus some. The top ten clones hold 10% to 15% of a sample with around 40,000 clones, just under 80% of them seen once. Sequenced here: peripheral blood mononuclear cells (PBMCs), sampled at baseline. The source of these receptors is a human donor with classical Hodgkin lymphoma.

This chain links TRBV4-3 with TRBJ1-6, with D perhaps TRBD1 (5 bases). The V gene's germline CDR1 is LGHNA and CDR2 YSLEER. V was trimmed by 0 bases and J by 11 bases, leaving 14 bases between them. The CDR3 contains 15 residues. The DNA of the CDR3 is TGCGCCAGCAGCCAAGATCGGCAGGGAGGGCCACCCCTCCACTTT. It translates to CASSQDRQGGPPLHF.

V is TRBV7-2 and J is TRBJ1-2; TRBD1 matches 7 bases. V lost 3 bases to trimming and J lost 1 base; unmatched junction nucleotides: 8. The CDR3 length is 16 residues. The germline V gene encodes CDR1 SGHTA and CDR2 FQGNSA. For the CDR3, the DNA is TGTGCCAGCAGCTTGACCGGGACAGCTTTTAACTATGGCTACACCTTC. Protein product: CASSLTGTAFNYGYTF.

The rearrangement links TRBV5-1 to TRBJ2-5; D is perhaps TRBD1 (6 bases). Germline V CDR1 and CDR2: SGHRS, YFSETQ. V was clipped by 5 bases and J by 1 base, with 6 bases between them. The CDR3 is 12 residues long. CDR3: CASRDSQETQYF. Written as DNA, the CDR3 is TGCGCCAGCAGGGACAGCCAAGAGACCCAGTACTTC.

Written as DNA, the CDR3 is TGCGCCAGCAGTTCGACAGGGCCTATGAACACTGAAGCTTTCTTT. Its protein product is CASSSTGPMNTEAFF. This sequence joins TRBV10-2 and TRBJ1-1; the match to TRBD1 covers 7 bases. CDR1 and CDR2 from the germline V gene are WSHSY and SAAADI. Germline trimming cut 5 bases from V and 0 bases from J; bases unmatched to any gene: 6. This CDR3 is 15 amino acids long.